This T cell receptor beta chain stems from a study of T cell responses to AZD1222 COVID-19 vaccine. Across the whole study: Pooled together were second doses at about 4 or about 12 weeks. General observations from the study: Repertoire sampling was restricted to post-peak T cell response timepoints. Regions 160-218 and 743-854 held dominance among vaccine-associated CD4 TCRs, which spanned spike. The donors showed a predominance of white British ancestry and of females, with possible underestimation of clonal diversity.

Notes on this clone: Its specificity is not known.

The CDR3 totals 11 residues. Germline lookup yields CDR1 GTSNPN and CDR2 SVGIG (reference sequence). Clones were sequenced by immunoSEQ multiplex PCR, and TCRdb holds only the in-frame ones, with some missing. The table shows 55,000 to 65,000 clones, with about 90% occurring only once. V and J are TRBV30 and TRBJ2-7; TRBD1 or TRBD2 may be the D gene (6 bases each). The TCR comes from an adult in good health. Sequenced here: peripheral blood, sampled on day 0 of AZD1222 vaccination. The CDR3 loop reads CALDWGAVKYF. DNA of the CDR3: TGTGCTCTGGACTGGGGGGCGGTGAAGTACTTC.